This TCR beta chain is from a study of blood T cell repertoires in COVID-19. On the study more broadly: Acute-phase and convalescent COVID-19 samples originated in the United States, Italy and Spain. T cells, B-cell-depleted T cells, or PBMCs supplied cDNA or gDNA.

Study processing details: From reference gene primer amplification, estimates of nucleated cell counts were derived. Sequencing used immunoSEQ multiplex PCR; TCRdb keeps in-frame clones, though not all of them. Clone size and the V and J calls come from that table; the DNA yielded D and trimming. This sample has around 84,000 clones, with over 80% found just once. CDR1 and CDR2 (germline): SGDLS, YYNGEE. V was pared by 0 bases and J by 4 bases, with 14 bases between. The CDR3 is made up of 16 amino acids. Source material: peripheral blood. The sequence was collected from an elderly man with active or convalescent COVID-19. The J gene is TRBJ2-1, the V gene TRBV9, with a weak D call TRBD1 (5 bases). CDR3 sequence (DNA): TGTGCCAGCAGCGTAGGGGGCTCGCCAAATTACAATGAGCAGTTCTTC. As protein: CASSVGGSPNYNEQFF. Full variable domain (remainder filled in from reference TRBV9 and TRBJ2-1): DSGVTQTPKHLITATGQRVTLRCSPRSGDLSVYWYQQSLDQGLQFLIQYYNGEERAKGNILERFSAQQFPDLHSELNLSSLELGDSALYFCASSVGGSPNYNEQFFGPGTRLTVL.